This TCR beta chain was sequenced in a study of radiotherapy plus CTLA-4 blockade in lung cancer. Study background: Objective responses were seen in about a sixth of patients, disease control in approximately 30%.

Trimming removed 8 bases from V and 6 bases from J, with 23 bases in between. Germline V CDR1 and CDR2: KGHSH, LQKENI. This CDR3 has 15 amino acids. Chemo-refractory metastatic non-small-cell lung cancer patients underwent focal radiation alongside CTLA-4 blockade with ipilimumab. TCRdb's copy holds only in-frame clones and misses some; the assay was immunoSEQ multiplex PCR. Here the sample spans 20,000 to 30,000 clones, 70% to 75% being singletons. Here the sequenced sample was peripheral blood, taken from a patient treated with radiotherapy plus ipilimumab. This chain uses TRBV18 with TRBJ2-7, with a tentative D call TRBD2 (6 bases). The receptor's source is a human donor with non-small cell lung cancer whose response to radiotherapy plus ipilimumab could not be evaluated. The CDR3 bases are TGTGCCAGCACCCGGGACTCCCGGGGGAAATCCGAGCAGTACTTC. This encodes CASTRDSRGKSEQYF.